This T cell receptor (beta chain) was recovered during a study of blood T cell repertoires in COVID-19. Study background: The origin of the acute and convalescent COVID-19 samples was the United States, Italy and Spain. Sources were T cells, B-cell-depleted T cells, or PBMCs; the material itself was cDNA or gDNA.

Per the original data handling: Amplification with reference gene primers provided the estimates of nucleated cell counts. Clones were sequenced by immunoSEQ multiplex PCR, and TCRdb holds only the in-frame ones, with some missing. V and J calls and clone size are copied from that table; D and trimming were computed from the DNA. The table lists roughly 190,000 clones, around nine tenths of them singletons. The CDR3 is 15 amino acids. Per the germline V gene, CDR1 is SGHRS and CDR2 is YFSETQ. With V trimmed by 4 bases and J by 4 bases, 9 bases remained unmatched. The sample was peripheral blood. The chain couples TRBV5-1 to TRBJ2-3, with 7 bases fitting TRBD1. The clonotype originates from a man in his 70s with acute or convalescent COVID-19. The CDR3: CASSPDRARADTQYF. The CDR3 region has the DNA TGCGCCAGCAGCCCAGACAGGGCACGCGCAGATACGCAGTATTTT.